The present entry profiles one TCR beta chain with its context. Its antigen is still unknown. This entry belongs to a study of brain metastases from non-small cell lung cancer. Points from the study as a whole: In about 64% of brain metastases, T-cell clones were expanded compared with matched primary tumors. Brain metastases shared most TCR repertoire with primaries, with sparse T cells. T-cell infiltration was lower in brain metastases than primaries (P < 0.001).

Per germline, CDR1 MNHNS and CDR2 SASEGT. This CDR3 has 14 amino acids. The V end lost 1 base, the J end lost 10 bases, and 16 bases lay between the germline ends. Assay: immunoSEQ multiplex PCR; the TCRdb copy retains only in-frame clones and omits some. Here the sample spans approximately 1,200 clones, around 85% being singletons. The sequence was collected from a donor at least 40 years old with non-small cell lung cancer. The chain carries TRBV6-1 and TRBJ1-2; D may be TRBD1 (6 bases). Input material: tissue from a brain metastasis. The CDR3 DNA reads TGTGCCAGCAGTGAAGTGTTAGGGACAATTATCTACACCTTC. As protein: CASSEVLGTIIYTF.